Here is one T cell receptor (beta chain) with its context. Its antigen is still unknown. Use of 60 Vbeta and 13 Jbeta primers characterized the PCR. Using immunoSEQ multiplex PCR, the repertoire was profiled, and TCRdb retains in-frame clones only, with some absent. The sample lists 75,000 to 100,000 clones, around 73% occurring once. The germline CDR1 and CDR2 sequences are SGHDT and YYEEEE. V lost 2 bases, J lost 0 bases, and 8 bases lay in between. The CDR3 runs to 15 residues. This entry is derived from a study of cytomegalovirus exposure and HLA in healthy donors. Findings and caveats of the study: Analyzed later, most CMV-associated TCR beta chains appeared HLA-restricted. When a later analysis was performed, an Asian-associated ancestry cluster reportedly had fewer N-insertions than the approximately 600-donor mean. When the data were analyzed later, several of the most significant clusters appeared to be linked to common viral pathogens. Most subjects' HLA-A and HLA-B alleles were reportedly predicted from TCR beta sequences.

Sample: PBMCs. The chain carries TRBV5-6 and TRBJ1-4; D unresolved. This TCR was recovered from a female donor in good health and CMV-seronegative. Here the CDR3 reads CASSFQTSTNEKLFF. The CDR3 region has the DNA TGTGCCAGCAGCTTCCAGACTTCAACTAATGAAAAACTGTTTTTT.